This entry is about one TCR beta chain. This clonotype has ten or more counts. It lacks a known antigen. No much larger clone is present one base from it, and per-base qualities are unavailable. The data belong to a study of CD8 T cells in ankylosing spondylitis (dated by TCRdb to 2016 to 2017). Notes on the research overall: The study profiled T cell receptor beta repertoires in healthy donors and ankylosing spondylitis patients to find disease-linked TCR variants. The whole study cohort included 90 to 120 healthy donors and 25 ankylosing spondylitis patients. Peripheral blood samples were taken, and synovial fluid was additionally collected from ankylosing spondylitis patients.

Study-level results and caveats: A TCR beta motif made up of eight or nine highly homologous amino acid variants appeared to be characteristic of blood from ankylosing spondylitis patients. A CD8+ phenotype was shown by the disease-linked clones, which were found at relatively low frequencies in peripheral blood. Some TCR beta motif variants had previously been reported in synovial fluid and blood of reactive arthritis patients, which suggested common disease-initiation mechanisms. The disease-linked clones were reported as significantly enriched in matched synovial fluid samples from ankylosing spondylitis patients.

The reads were generated on an Illumina HiSeq 2500. Quantitative 5'-RACE with molecular barcodes was the method used to prepare the TCR beta libraries. In the paper's pipeline: Disease-linked TCR variants were identified with a new computational method built on a probabilistic model of VDJ rearrangement. In-frame beta chains were kept once TCRdb had trimmed the public reads at Q25 with fastp and called clones with MiXCR. For every CDR3 protein sequence, its rows merge into one entry that carries the most common genes and DNA. The V and J calls, along with clone size, are taken from TCRdb and not from the paper's own processing. The sample includes tens of thousands of distinct CDR3 sequences, with roughly 5.2% observed a single time. The top ten clonotypes cover 2% to 2.5% of the sample. The sequence was collected from a male donor with ankylosing spondylitis or in good health (not recorded which). Material for sequencing was blood, either unsorted or a sorted T cell fraction (not recorded which).

Here is the DNA: TGTGCCAGCAGTTTACCCCAATATATAGCGGGGGGCCATATGATCCACAATGAGCAGTTCTTC. Its translation reads: CASSLPQYIAGGHMIHNEQFF. The rearrangement joined TRBV12-3 or TRBV12-4 to TRBJ2-1, and TRBD2 matches 10 of the central bases. V is trimmed back by 2 bases and J by 5 bases, and the junction contains 21 bases that no gene match accounts for. From cysteine to phenylalanine, the CDR3 is 21 amino acids long. Just CDR3 DNA is preserved here, 63 bases in frame from base 1.